This passage covers 8 T cell receptor beta chains from one sample sequenced in a study of early T cells in non-severe SARS-CoV-2 infection (dated by TCRdb to 2020 to 2022). The library relied on 5' RACE. Sequenced on a NextSeq 500. Through fastp at Q25 and MiXCR, TCRdb rebuilt clones from the public reads, retaining in-frame beta chains. Each CDR3 protein gets just one entry, which takes the most common genes and DNA from the rows behind it. The sample data list approximately 70,000 distinct CDR3 sequences, and less than 15% of these were observed just once. 4% to 5.5% of the sample goes to the ten largest clones. The sequenced material came from whole blood. These receptors were collected from an adult who was a healthcare worker with PCR-confirmed SARS-CoV-2 infection or an uninfected control (not recorded which).

The table lists this clonotype with many counts. This chain uses TRBV20-1 with TRBJ2-7; D may match TRBD1 or TRBD2 (5 bases each). The V gene's germline CDR1 is DFQATT and CDR2 SNEGSKA (reference sequence). The CDR3 runs to 14 residues. Trimming took 6 bases from V and 5 from J, leaving 20 bases between them. CDR3 DNA sequence: TGCAGTGCGGGAGCTGGGGGAAAGATCGACGAGCAGTACTTC. It is translated as CSAGAGGKIDEQYF.

This clonotype was detected a few times. One end of the junction fails to match germline, which may point to a read error. The chain recombines TRBV2 with TRBJ2-7; 13 bases fit TRBD2. The CDR3 is 15 amino acids. The germline CDR1 and CDR2 sequences are SNHLY and FYNNEI. The CDR3 bases are TGTGCCAGCAGGGAAGGGACTAGCGGGGTCTACGAGCAGTACTTC. It yields the protein CASREGTSGVYEQYF. Combining the CDR3 with reference TRBV2 and TRBJ2-7 gives the whole variable domain EPEVTQTPSHQVTQMGQEVILRCVPISNHLYFYWYRQILGQKVEFLVSFYNNEISEKSEIFDDQFSVERPDGSNFTLKIRSTKLEDSAMYFCASREGTSGVYEQYFGPGTRLTVT.

The CDR3 DNA reads as TGTGCCAGCAGCTTGCATACTCCCACTGAAGCTTTCTTT. As protein: CASSLHTPTEAFF. This sequence joins TRBV5-6 and TRBJ1-1; no firm D call. V dropped 1 base and J dropped 4 bases, with 8 bases sitting between them. The germline V gene has CDR1 SGHDT and CDR2 YYEEEE. The CDR3 consists of 13 residues.

The V call is TRBV7-9, the J call TRBJ2-7, with D unresolved. Germline V CDR1 and CDR2: SEHNR, FQNEAQ (reference sequence). Trimming took 3 bases from V and 5 from J, leaving 14 bases between them. The CDR3 is 14 residues long. The CDR3 DNA is TGTGCCAGCAGCTTGACCGACGGGCGGCACGAGCAGTACTTC. It translates to CASSLTDGRHEQYF. Complete variable domain (other parts from reference TRBV7-9 and TRBJ2-7): DTGVSQNPRHKITKRGQNVTFRCDPISEHNRLYWYRQTLGQGPEFLTYFQNEAQLEKSRLLSDRFSAERPKGSFSTLEIQRTEQGDSAMYLCASSLTDGRHEQYFGPGTRLTVT.

This clonotype was detected many times. The chain couples TRBV27 to TRBJ1-2; the D gene is possibly TRBD1 (6 bases). There are 14 residues in the CDR3. Trimming removed 2 bases from V and 7 bases from J, with 14 bases in between. Germline loops: CDR1 MNHEY, CDR2 SMNVEV (reference sequence). CDR3 in amino acids: CASSLRAGAGGYTF. Written as DNA, the CDR3 is TGTGCCAGCAGTTTAAGAGCAGGGGCGGGTGGCTACACCTTC.

This clonotype was observed a handful of times. The CDR3 sequence is CASAQTSGANVLTF. For the CDR3, the DNA is TGTGCCAGCGCCCAGACCTCTGGGGCCAACGTCCTGACTTTC. The chain combines TRBV9 with TRBJ2-6; D remains ambiguous. In germline, CDR1 is SGDLS, CDR2 YYNGEE. V lost 7 bases and J 0 bases, leaving 8 bases between the germline ends. The CDR3 totals 14 residues.

At least ten counts were recorded for this clonotype. This rearrangement joins TRBV5-1 to TRBJ1-1, with unresolved D. V lost 0 bases, J lost 6 bases, and 18 bases lay in between. The CDR3 extends over 16 amino acids. Germline V gives CDR1 SGHRS, CDR2 YFSETQ. Here the CDR3 DNA reads TGCGCCAGCAGCTTGGGCGACGCGACCGTCTTCTCTGAAGCTTTCTTT. Its translation: CASSLGDATVFSEAFF.

This sequence joins TRBV27 and TRBJ2-2; D not certain. V shed 1 base and J shed 4 bases, with 4 bases lying between them. Germline assignment: CDR1 MNHEY and CDR2 SMNVEV (reference sequence). The CDR3 covers 13 residues. CDR3 sequence (DNA): TGTGCCAGCAGTTTATTAAGCACCGGGGAGCTGTTTTTT. Residues: CASSLLSTGELFF.